This note documents a single T cell receptor beta chain sequence. The CDR3 loop spans 15 amino acids. Losses at the gene ends were 4 bases for V and 2 bases for J; bases not matched to a gene: 3. Germline V gene lookup returns CDR1 GTSNPN and CDR2 SVGIG (reference sequence). The data originate from a study of technical replicates of blood from four donors. The table came from immunoSEQ multiplex PCR; TCRdb's copy has only in-frame clones and leaves some out. This table has roughly 60,000 clones, around 92% appearing once. The V call is TRBV30, the J call TRBJ2-7; 15 nucleotides match TRBD2. The receptor was isolated from a human donor in good health. Some clones in this sample may be carry-over from other donors' samples. Specimen: PBMCs. The CDR3 nucleotides read TGTGCCTGGACCCGGACTAGCGGGAGGGCCTACGAGCAGTACTTC. It yields the protein CAWTRTSGRAYEQYF.